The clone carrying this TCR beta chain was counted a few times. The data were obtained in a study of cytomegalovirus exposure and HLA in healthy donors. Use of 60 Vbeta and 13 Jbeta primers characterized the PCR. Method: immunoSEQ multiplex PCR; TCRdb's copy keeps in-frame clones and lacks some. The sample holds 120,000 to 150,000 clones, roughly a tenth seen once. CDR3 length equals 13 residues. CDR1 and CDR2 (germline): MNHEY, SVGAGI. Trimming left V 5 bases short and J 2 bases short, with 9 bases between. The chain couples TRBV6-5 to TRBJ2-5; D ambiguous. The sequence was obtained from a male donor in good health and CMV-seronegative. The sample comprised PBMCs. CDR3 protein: CASSLIEQETQYF. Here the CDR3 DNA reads TGTGCCAGCAGTCTCATAGAACAAGAGACCCAGTACTTC.